This T cell receptor (beta chain) appears in the sequencing data of a study of blood T cell repertoires in COVID-19. Study context: Samples taken during acute and convalescent COVID-19 were collected in the United States, Italy and Spain.

CDR1 and CDR2 from the germline V gene are SGHNT and YYREEE (reference sequence). The CDR3 extends over 14 amino acids. The V end lost 4 bases, the J end lost 0 bases, and 9 bases lay between the germline ends. This clone showed up just once. The table came from immunoSEQ multiplex PCR; TCRdb's copy has only in-frame clones and leaves some out. The sample has 200,000 to 250,000 clones; approximately 81% are singletons. Material: peripheral blood. The J gene is TRBJ2-3, the V gene TRBV5-4; D might be TRBD2 (6 bases). The receptor was derived from a man aged 50 to 59 who had recovered from COVID-19. The CDR3 DNA follows: TGTGCCAGCAGCCGGGAGCGAAGCACAGATACGCAGTATTTT. This gives the protein CASSRERSTDTQYF.